What follows describes a single T cell receptor (beta chain). Its cognate antigen is unknown. This sample stems from a study of cytomegalovirus exposure and HLA in healthy donors. Across the study: When 398 donors were genotyped, over 80% of them were found to fall in the Caucasian-associated ancestry cluster.

Study outcomes and limitations: A missense DCLRE1C variant was associated with V- and J-gene trimming of TCR beta chains in a later analysis, and an independent cohort replicated the association.

PCR primers comprised 60 Vbeta and 13 Jbeta primers. TCRdb's copy holds only in-frame clones and misses some; the assay was immunoSEQ multiplex PCR. The sample holds about 67,000 clones, roughly 80% seen once. The germline CDR1 and CDR2 sequences are WNHNN and SYGVQD (reference sequence). Trimming at V came to 3 bases and at J to 7 bases, leaving 5 bases not matched to a gene. The CDR3 is made up of 13 amino acids. This sequence joins TRBV10-1 and TRBJ1-1; 7 bases are shared with TRBD1. Source material: PBMCs. The clonotype comes from a man in his 60s in good health and CMV-seropositive. The CDR3 DNA follows: TGCGCCAGCAGTGAATCGACAGGGAGTGAAGCTTTCTTT. Translated, it gives CASSESTGSEAFF.